These 31 T cell receptor beta chains were sequenced from one sample in a study of TIL therapy for anti-PD-1-resistant metastatic lung cancer. The immunoSEQ assay was v3. Sequencing used immunoSEQ multiplex PCR; TCRdb keeps in-frame clones, though not all of them. The sample contains about 60,000 clones, more than 75% of which appear only once. As for time point: pre-treatment sample, taken before nivolumab and TIL therapy. Sequencing used blood, obtained at baseline. The receptors shown here come from a person aged 25 to 80 with non-small cell lung cancer.

V usage is TRBV19 and J usage is TRBJ1-2; D is unresolved. This CDR3 is 14 amino acids long. Trimming shortened V by 3 bases and J by 7 bases, and 15 bases separated the two germline ends. CDR1 and CDR2 from the germline V gene are LNHDA and SQIVND (reference sequence). CDR3 region: CASSMRIGELGYTF. The CDR3 DNA reads as TGTGCCAGTAGTATGAGGATTGGCGAACTTGGCTACACCTTC.

The chain joins TRBV11-2 to TRBJ2-7, with 11 positions matching TRBD1. V dropped 1 base and J dropped 7; count of bases not matched to a gene: 12. The germline V gene has CDR1 SGHAT and CDR2 FQNNGV. This CDR3 is built from 17 residues. The CDR3 loop is CASSLVAGGQGVGEQYF. The DNA for the CDR3 is TGTGCCAGCAGCTTAGTGGCCGGGGGACAGGGGGTCGGGGAGCAGTACTTC.

This chain links TRBV2 with TRBJ2-3; TRBD2 might be the D (5 bases). V was clipped by 7 bases and J by 0 bases, with 14 bases between them. Germline CDR1 SNHLY, CDR2 FYNNEI. This CDR3 contains 15 residues. Written as DNA, the CDR3 is TGTGCCAGCACAGCGGAGGTTCCTAGCACAGATACGCAGTATTTT. Translating gives CASTAEVPSTDTQYF.

This chain links TRBV6-4 with TRBJ1-5; 9 nucleotides line up with TRBD1. Unmatched junction bases numbered 16, after V lost 0 bases and J lost 4 bases. The CDR3 extends over 20 amino acids. The germline V gene encodes CDR1 MRHNA and CDR2 SNTAGT. CDR3 DNA sequence: TGTGCCAGCAGTGACTCAGAATGCGAACAGGGGGCGCAGGGGAATCAGCCCCAGCATTTT. Translating it yields CASSDSECEQGAQGNQPQHF.

The chain employs TRBV11-3 and TRBJ2-2; 12 nucleotides line up with TRBD2. The germline CDR1 and CDR2 sequences are SGHNT and YENEEA. The ends lost 4 bases at V and 3 bases at J; junction bases unmatched: 3. The CDR3 contains 16 residues. CDR3 coding DNA: TGTGCCAGCAGCTCGGGGACTAGCGGGTACACCGGGGAGCTGTTTTTT. This translates into CASSSGTSGYTGELFF.

This clone was observed once. V gene TRBV7-6 combines with J gene TRBJ2-5, with D maybe TRBD1 (5 bases). There are 16 residues in the CDR3. The V and J ends lost 1 base and 5 bases respectively, with 17 bases between them. The V gene's germline CDR1 is SGHVS and CDR2 FNYEAQ. The CDR3 DNA follows: TGTGCCAGCAGCTTAGAGGGGCCGGCAGATGGGGAGACCCAGTACTTC. Its translation is CASSLEGPADGETQYF.

The chain couples TRBV3-1 (or the pseudogene TRBV3-2) to TRBJ2-5; 7 bases line up with TRBD1. Germline CDR1 reads LGHDT; CDR2 reads YNNKEL (reference sequence). This CDR3 has 13 residues. Losses at the gene ends were 8 bases for V and 3 bases for J; bases not matched to a gene: 6. The CDR3, as DNA: TGTGCCAGCGAGGACAGGTATAAAGAGACCCAGTACTTC. Translated: CASEDRYKETQYF.

This rearrangement joins TRBV18 to TRBJ1-2; D not resolved. Per germline, CDR1 KGHSH and CDR2 LQKENI. This CDR3 spans 13 amino acids. Trimming stripped 0 bases from V and 8 bases from J, with 10 bases between. The DNA of the CDR3 is TGTGCCAGCTCACCACCGTGGGGTGAAGGCTACACCTTC. Protein sequence: CASSPPWGEGYTF. The full variable domain, with the rest looked up from reference TRBV18 and TRBJ1-2, is NAGVMQNPRHLVRRRGQEARLRCSPMKGHSHVYWYRQLPEEGLKFMVYLQKENIIDESGMPKERFSAEFPKEGPSILRIQQVVRGDSAAYFCASSPPWGEGYTFGSGTRLTVV.

In this sample, this clone turned up a few times. J is TRBJ2-2 and V is TRBV3-1 (or the pseudogene TRBV3-2); D remains unclear. With 0 bases removed from V and 7 bases from J, the gap between germline ends came to 15 bases. The CDR3 is made up of 16 amino acids. Germline CDR1 reads LGHDT; CDR2 reads YNNKEL (reference sequence). CDR3 sequence (DNA): TGTGCCAGCAGCCAAGATTCCACCTTTTTCGGCGGGGAGCTGTTTTTT. It encodes CASSQDSTFFGGELFF.

The chain joins TRBV5-4 to TRBJ1-3; D is ambiguous. Germline values: CDR1 SGHNT, CDR2 YYREEE (reference sequence). This CDR3 has 15 amino acids. V was cut by 5 bases and J by 0 bases, with 12 bases left in between. The CDR3 region is CASREYEASGNTIYF. The CDR3, as DNA: TGTGCCAGCAGGGAATATGAAGCCTCTGGAAACACCATATATTTT.

V gene TRBV6-5 combines with J gene TRBJ2-7; D possibly uses TRBD1 or TRBD2 (5 bases each). CDR1 is MNHEY and CDR2 is SVGAGI in the germline V gene. V lost 6 bases to trimming and J lost 3 bases, with 15 bases between them. The CDR3 has 14 residues. As DNA, the CDR3 is TGTGCCAGCAGGGACCGGGACGAAAACTACGAGCAGTACTTC. This translates into CASRDRDENYEQYF.

J is TRBJ2-1 and V is TRBV7-2, with a tentative D call TRBD2 (7 bases). Germline V gives CDR1 SGHTA, CDR2 FQGNSA. The CDR3 contains 15 residues. V dropped 6 bases and J dropped 2 bases, with 14 bases sitting between them. The CDR3 bases are TGTGCCAGCAGACCAAGGGGGGGAACCTACAATGAGCAGTTCTTC. It yields the protein CASRPRGGTYNEQFF. The full variable domain, completed using reference TRBV7-2 and TRBJ2-1, is GAGVSQSPSNKVTEKGKDVELRCDPISGHTALYWYRQSLGQGLEFLIYFQGNSAPDKSGLPSDRFSAERTGGSVSTLTIQRTQQEDSAVYLCASRPRGGTYNEQFFGPGTRLTVL.

The chain uses TRBV12-3 or TRBV12-4 and TRBJ1-1; a weak D match, TRBD1 (5 bases). Trimming pared 4 bases from V and 5 bases from J, leaving 11 bases between. CDR3 size: 13 residues. CDR3 amino acids: CASSWAGGTEAFF. CDR3 sequence (DNA): TGTGCCAGCAGTTGGGCGGGGGGAACTGAAGCTTTCTTT.

There are a few counts of this clone. The chain combines TRBV3-1 (or the pseudogene TRBV3-2) with TRBJ1-1; D ambiguous. This CDR3 region has 13 residues. V was pared by 1 base and J by 11 bases, with 14 bases between. Germline-derived CDR1 and CDR2 are LGHDT and YNNKEL (reference sequence). In DNA, the CDR3 is TGTGCCAGCAGCCAAGTCGTTAGAGGGTCGGCTTTCTTT. Protein product: CASSQVVRGSAFF.

The chain is built from TRBV18 and TRBJ2-7, with 14 bases matching TRBD2. V lost 0 bases to trimming and J lost 1 base; unmatched junction nucleotides: 2. Germline assignment: CDR1 KGHSH and CDR2 LQKENI. The CDR3 runs to 17 residues. The CDR3, as DNA: TGTGCCAGCTCACCACCGGGACTAGCGGGGGAATCCTACGAGCAGTACTTC. Protein product: CASSPPGLAGESYEQYF. The full variable domain, its missing parts supplied by reference TRBV18 and TRBJ2-7, is NAGVMQNPRHLVRRRGQEARLRCSPMKGHSHVYWYRQLPEEGLKFMVYLQKENIIDESGMPKERFSAEFPKEGPSILRIQQVVRGDSAAYFCASSPPGLAGESYEQYFGPGTRLTVT.

The CDR3 spells CASSWRGGAGANVLTF. CDR3 coding DNA: TGTGCCAGCAGCTGGAGGGGAGGGGCTGGGGCCAACGTCCTGACTTTC. The gene calls are TRBV7-9 and TRBJ2-6, with 7 bases identical to TRBD2. The V segment lost 4 bases and the J segment 2 bases; nucleotides outside the gene matches: 5. Germline loops: CDR1 SEHNR, CDR2 FQNEAQ (reference sequence). This CDR3 contains 16 residues.

This chain uses TRBV10-3 with TRBJ2-3; 15 positions match TRBD2. CDR1 ENHRY and CDR2 SYGVKD come from the germline V gene. The CDR3 covers 15 residues. The J segment lost 0 bases and the V segment lost 9 bases, leaving 1 base of the junction unmatched. The CDR3 coding sequence is TGTGCCATAGGACTAGCGGGGGGGAGCACAGATACGCAGTATTTT. Translating it yields CAIGLAGGSTDTQYF.

This clone was seen only once. V is TRBV5-1 and J is TRBJ2-7; TRBD1 agrees at 8 bases. From germline, CDR1 is SGHRS and CDR2 YFSETQ. Germline trimming cut 1 base from V and 2 bases from J; bases unmatched to any gene: 5. The CDR3 runs to 15 residues. CDR3 in DNA: TGCGCCAGCAGCTTGACGGGACAGGTGGCCTACGAGCAGTACTTC. Translated, it gives CASSLTGQVAYEQYF.

The chain carries TRBV5-5 and TRBJ1-2; a weak D match, TRBD1 (6 bases). The CDR3 has 13 amino acids. CDR1 is SGHKS and CDR2 is YYEKEE in the germline V gene (reference sequence). With 5 bases removed from V and 7 bases from J, the gap between germline ends came to 15 bases. As DNA, the CDR3 is TGTGCCAGCAGGCGACTCGGGGGGGCTGGCTACACCTTC. Translated: CASRRLGGAGYTF.

The chain employs TRBV28 and TRBJ2-5; 15 nucleotides align to TRBD2. This CDR3 has 17 residues. J gave up 5 bases and V 7 bases, and 11 bases lay outside the gene matches. Germline V gene sequence: CDR1 MDHEN, CDR2 SYDVKM. This CDR3 reads CASKLGGTSGRLETQYF. DNA for the CDR3: TGTGCCAGCAAACTAGGTGGGACTAGCGGGAGGCTCGAGACCCAGTACTTC.

This sequence joins TRBV19 and TRBJ1-2; 9 bases map to TRBD1. V trimming: 7 bases; J trimming: 4 bases; junction bases outside the gene matches: 7. The length of the CDR3 is 14 residues. Germline V gene lookup returns CDR1 LNHDA and CDR2 SQIVND (reference sequence). DNA of the CDR3: TGTGCCAGTACCCTGGGACAGGGAGGCTATGGCTACACCTTC. It is translated as CASTLGQGGYGYTF.

This clone came up once. The genes are TRBV15 and TRBJ1-3; 8 bases align to TRBD1. V shed 2 bases and J 1 base; nucleotides not matched to a gene: 7. There are 17 residues in the CDR3. CDR1 is LNHNV, CDR2 YYDKDF, per germline (reference sequence). In DNA, the CDR3 is TGTGCCACCAGCAGACGAGGACAGGGTAAGTCTGGAAACACCATATATTTT. As protein: CATSRRGQGKSGNTIYF.

CDR3 bases: TGTGCCAGTAGTATAAGGGGGAGGGGATGGGGCACTGAAGCTTTCTTT. Its translation: CASSIRGRGWGTEAFF. This chain uses TRBV19 with TRBJ1-1; TRBD1 might be the D (6 bases). The CDR3 contains 16 residues. In germline, CDR1 is LNHDA, CDR2 SQIVND (reference sequence). Trimming left V 2 bases short and J 4 bases short, with 17 bases between.

The chain has TRBV5-5 and TRBJ1-1; possible D gene TRBD1, 6 bases. CDR1 SGHKS and CDR2 YYEKEE come from the germline V gene (reference sequence). The CDR3 consists of 15 residues. Trimming pared 2 bases from V and 4 bases from J, leaving 15 bases between. For the CDR3, the DNA is TGTGCCAGCAGCTTTACAGGGAGCAGATTCACTGAAGCTTTCTTT. This codes for CASSFTGSRFTEAFF.

The chain links TRBV4-1 to TRBJ1-6; 9 nucleotides align to TRBD1. After removal of 7 bases from V and 5 bases from J, the junction contained 9 bases not matched to a gene. Germline CDR1 MGHRA, CDR2 YSYEKL. The CDR3 totals 16 residues. CDR3 protein: CASNLGQGQNNSPLHF. The CDR3 DNA sequence: TGCGCCAGCAACCTAGGACAGGGGCAAAATAATTCACCCCTCCACTTT.

This clone was detected only a few times. This chain joins TRBV6-6 and TRBJ2-2, with a tentative D call TRBD2 (5 bases). The CDR3 totals 13 residues. Trimming shortened V by 6 bases and J by 5 bases, and 10 bases separated the two germline ends. CDR1 and CDR2 from the germline V gene are MNHNY and SVGAGI (reference sequence). CDR3 amino acids: CASRSRRTGELFF. CDR3 nucleotides: TGTGCCAGCAGAAGCAGGAGGACCGGGGAGCTGTTTTTT.

The rearrangement joins TRBV19 to TRBJ2-5; a weak D match, TRBD1 (5 bases). The CDR3 extends over 13 amino acids. The V gene's germline CDR1 is LNHDA and CDR2 SQIVND (reference sequence). V was shortened by 5 bases and J by 5 bases, with 12 bases between the two germline ends. This chain's CDR3 is CASSAGLRETQYF. In DNA form, the CDR3 reads TGTGCCAGTAGTGCAGGGTTGCGGGAGACCCAGTACTTC.

This chain uses TRBV12-5 with TRBJ2-2, with unresolved D. The germline V gene encodes CDR1 LGHNT and CDR2 FRNRAP. The V and J ends lost 4 bases and 6 bases respectively, with 9 bases between them. The CDR3 runs to 13 residues. The CDR3 sequence: CASGSSIAGELFF. For the CDR3, the DNA is TGTGCTAGTGGTTCATCGATCGCCGGGGAGCTGTTTTTT.

The CDR3 DNA reads TGTGCCAGCAGCCCCGACTGGACCTACAATGAGCAGTTCTTC. Translation: CASSPDWTYNEQFF. The rearrangement joins TRBV5-5 to TRBJ2-1; D call uncertain. Germline V gives CDR1 SGHKS, CDR2 YYEKEE (reference sequence). The CDR3 is 14 residues long. V was shortened by 4 bases and J by 2 bases, with 10 bases between the two germline ends.

The rearrangement joins TRBV3-1 (or the pseudogene TRBV3-2) to TRBJ2-5, with a tentative D call TRBD1 (5 bases). The CDR3 sequence is 12 residues long. Germline values: CDR1 LGHDT, CDR2 YNNKEL (reference sequence). With 4 bases removed from V and 5 bases from J, the gap between germline ends came to 8 bases. The CDR3 sequence: CASSLRAETQYF. CDR3 sequence (DNA): TGTGCCAGCAGCCTCAGGGCGGAGACCCAGTACTTC.

In nucleotides, the CDR3 is TGTGCCAGCAGTTACGCCCTAGGAAGGGGAGGCGAAAAACTGTTTTTT. Protein sequence: CASSYALGRGGEKLFF. This chain uses TRBV6-5 with TRBJ1-4; D possibly corresponds to TRBD1 (5 bases). Trimming took off 2 bases at V and 8 bases at J, with 18 bases between the two ends. CDR3 length equals 16 residues. CDR1 is MNHEY and CDR2 is SVGAGI in the germline V gene.